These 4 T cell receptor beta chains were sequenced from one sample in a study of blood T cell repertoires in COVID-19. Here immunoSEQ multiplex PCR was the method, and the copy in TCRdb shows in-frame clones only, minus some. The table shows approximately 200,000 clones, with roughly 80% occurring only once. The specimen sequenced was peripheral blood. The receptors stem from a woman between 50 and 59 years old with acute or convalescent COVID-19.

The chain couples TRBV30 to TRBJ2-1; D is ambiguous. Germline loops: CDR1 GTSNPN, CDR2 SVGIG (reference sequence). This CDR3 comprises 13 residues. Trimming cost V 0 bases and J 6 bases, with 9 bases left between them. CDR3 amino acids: CAWSVTFSNEQFF. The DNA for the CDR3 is TGTGCCTGGAGTGTAACGTTCAGCAATGAGCAGTTCTTC.

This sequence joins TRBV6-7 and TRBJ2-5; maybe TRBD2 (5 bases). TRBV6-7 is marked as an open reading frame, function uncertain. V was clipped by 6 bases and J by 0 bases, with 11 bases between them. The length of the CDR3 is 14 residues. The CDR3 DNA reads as TGTGCCAGCAGCTTACGAGGGAACCAAGAGACCCAGTACTTC. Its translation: CASSLRGNQETQYF.

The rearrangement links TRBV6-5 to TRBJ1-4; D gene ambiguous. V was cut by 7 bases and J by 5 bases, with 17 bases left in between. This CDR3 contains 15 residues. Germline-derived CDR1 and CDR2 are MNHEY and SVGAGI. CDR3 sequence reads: CASKTGGIGNEKLFF. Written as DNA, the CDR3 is TGTGCCAGCAAGACGGGAGGGATCGGAAATGAAAAACTGTTTTTT.

The CDR3 DNA reads TGTGCCAGCAGCTTCCTTGCGGGGGGAGACACCGGGGAGCTGTTTTTT. This sequence encodes CASSFLAGGDTGELFF. The chain has TRBV11-3 and TRBJ2-2; 8 bases match TRBD2. Per the germline V gene, CDR1 is SGHNT and CDR2 is YENEEA. CDR3 length: 16 amino acids. With 3 bases clipped from V and 3 bases from J, the junction kept 6 bases outside the gene matches.